The source of this T cell receptor beta chain is a study of blood T cells in healthy people across ages (dated by TCRdb to 2015 to 2017). General notes on the study: Template switching captured roughly one uniquely barcoded TCR beta cDNA molecule per two T cells in model experiments. Two additional independent replicas of 1 million unique cDNA reads from the same blood draw were analyzed for two donors (one aged 18 to 29 and one aged 80 or older). The donors were divided into four age groups: young (average approximately 16 years), middle-aged (approximately 41), aged (around 59) and long-lived (82). The study measured age-related changes in TCR beta repertoire diversity using deep sequencing normalized with unique cDNA molecular identifiers. To avoid experimental bias, donors of different ages were distributed randomly across sequencing lanes.

As regards this clonotype: Its antigen target is currently unknown. No quality values exist for individual bases; no much larger clone is one base distant.

Study-wide findings and limitations: Because donor CMV infection status was unknown, age-related changes in expanded clonotypes were potentially confounded. Since profiling was done on bulk unsorted PBMCs, naive and antigen-experienced compartments could not be conclusively compared. As age increased, observed TCR beta diversity per million T cells dropped in a roughly linear way, and a significant reduction was already evident by age 40. Estimates of total diversity based on one million sequenced T cells were regarded as lower bounds and as underestimates. Compared with the aged group, the long-lived group had more naive CD4+ T cells, fewer expanded clones and increased TCR diversity, suggesting age selection. There was a strong correlation between observed TCR beta diversity and the percentage of naive T cells measured by flow cytometry.

V and J lose 0 bases and 0 bases, and a span of 8 bases separates them. Its CDR3 holds 16 amino acids, cysteine through phenylalanine. The kept DNA is CDR3 alone, 48 bases in frame from the first base. Library construction relied on 5' RACE. The instrument was an Illumina HiSeq 2500. The second PCR ran for about 6 to 11 cycles and used a J-beta primer mix along with a sample-barcoded 5' primer. A unique molecular identifier was introduced onto each TCR beta cDNA molecule by a template-switch 5' adaptor carrying 12 random nucleotides. Each sample yielded at least 3 million CDR3-containing paired-end reads. The Mint cDNA synthesis kit, primed by a TRBC-specific oligonucleotide, was used to synthesize first-strand cDNA from all RNA. After uracil-DNA glycosylase treatment, a first 18-cycle PCR used universal primers M1SS and BC2_uni_R on all cDNA. As for how the authors treated the data: For normalization, 1 million high-quality reads, each with a distinct molecular identifier, were randomly selected from each sample. Reads sharing molecular identifiers were discarded rather than binned into consensus sequences. CDR3 identification, clonotype clustering and error correction used MiTCR with a Q25 quality threshold and the strictest error-elimination algorithm. A nonparametric unseen species model with Euler transformation was used to estimate lower-bound total TCR beta diversity. TCRdb trimmed public reads at Q25 via fastp, called clones via MiXCR and kept in-frame beta chains. Duplicate CDR3 protein sequences are folded into a single record with the most common DNA and genes. TCRdb assigned the V and J calls; the authors' analysis was not used. This sample is represented by about 1.1 million distinct CDR3 sequences; 35% to 45% of them were singletons. The top ten hold approximately 14% of the sample.

The donors were roughly 39 Caucasian individuals from Russia, aged 6 to 90 years, who were systemically healthy. Each donor gave about 9.7 milliliters of peripheral blood, drawn into EDTA-treated Vacutainer tubes. Ficoll-Paque density-gradient centrifugation was used to isolate PBMCs, with at least 7 million per sample. Trizol reagent was used to extract total RNA from the PBMCs, yielding at least 6 micrograms per sample. For every donor, an aliquot of PBMCs went through flow cytometry to measure the percentages of naive CD45RAhigh/CD27high T cells. This TCR derives from a man aged 18 to 30 in good health. Here the chain combines TRBV12-3 or TRBV12-4 and TRBJ1-4, with the D gene uncertain. Sequencing was performed on blood. CDR3 loop: CASSLAEPSTNEKLFF. The bases read TGTGCCAGCAGTTTAGCAGAACCCTCAACTAATGAAAAACTGTTTTTT.